Below, 18 T cell receptor beta chains from the same sample are listed, as sequenced in a study of blood T cell repertoires in COVID-19. Sequencing was performed with immunoSEQ multiplex PCR; in TCRdb, only in-frame clones are kept and a portion is missing. The top ten hold more than 25% of the sample, which has approximately 170,000 clones, 88% seen once. The sample comprised peripheral blood. The receptors were gathered from a man between 60 and 70 years old with acute or convalescent COVID-19.

This sequence joins TRBV5-6 and TRBJ2-2; unclear D gene. Germline values: CDR1 SGHDT, CDR2 YYEEEE. The V end lost 2 bases, the J end lost 1 base, and 6 bases lay between the germline ends. The CDR3 contains 14 residues. CDR3: CASSFRGNTGELFF. CDR3 in DNA: TGTGCCAGCAGCTTCAGAGGGAACACCGGGGAGCTGTTTTTT.

This clone was recorded once. This chain joins TRBV27 and TRBJ1-1; D is possibly TRBD1 (6 bases). Trimming shortened V by 6 bases and J by 1 base, and 15 bases separated the two germline ends. This CDR3 contains 15 residues. Per germline, CDR1 MNHEY and CDR2 SMNVEV (reference sequence). Here the CDR3 DNA reads TGTGCCAGCAGCGCACCGGCGACAGGGAACACTGAAGCTTTCTTT. This codes for CASSAPATGNTEAFF.

This clone has just a few counts. The V and J genes are TRBV5-1 and TRBJ2-2; perhaps TRBD1 as D (7 bases). V was trimmed by 0 bases and J by 7 bases, leaving 22 bases between them. The CDR3 covers 18 residues. From germline, CDR1 is SGHRS and CDR2 YFSETQ. CDR3 DNA sequence: TGCGCCAGCAGCTTGGTCGGGGGAGACAGGGTGTCTGGCGGGGAGCTGTTTTTT. Translated: CASSLVGGDRVSGGELFF.

The CDR3 coding sequence is TGTGCCAGTAGGTTAGGACAGGGGGCACTTAGGAGCTCCTACAATGAGCAGTTCTTC. Amino acid sequence: CASRLGQGALRSSYNEQFF. J is TRBJ2-1 and V is TRBV19; 11 nucleotides align to TRBD1. This CDR3 is 19 amino acids long. After removal of 6 bases from V and 0 bases from J, the junction contained 13 bases not matched to a gene. The germline V gene encodes CDR1 LNHDA and CDR2 SQIVND (reference sequence). Together with reference TRBV19 and TRBJ2-1, the CDR3 gives the full variable domain: DGGITQSPKYLFRKEGQNVTLSCEQNLNHDAMYWYRQDPGQGLRLIYYSQIVNDFQKGDIAEGYSVSREKKESFPLTVTSAQKNPTAFYLCASRLGQGALRSSYNEQFFGPGTRLTVL.

The V call is TRBV3-1 (or the pseudogene TRBV3-2), the J call TRBJ2-5, with 8 bases fitting TRBD1. Unmatched junction bases numbered 7, after V lost 8 bases and J lost 5 bases. From germline, CDR1 is LGHDT and CDR2 YNNKEL (reference sequence). The CDR3 is made up of 13 amino acids. The CDR3 region has the DNA TGTGCCAGCCTGGGCAGGGGGCTGGAGACCCAGTACTTC. This sequence encodes CASLGRGLETQYF.

CDR3 nucleotides: TGTGCCTGGAGTGTCCCCGGGGTTCGAAACACCATATATTTT. It encodes CAWSVPGVRNTIYF. The chain uses TRBV30 and TRBJ1-3; D is unresolved. The V and J ends lost 0 bases and 5 bases respectively, with 11 bases between them. Germline-derived CDR1 and CDR2 are GTSNPN and SVGIG (reference sequence). This CDR3 has 14 residues.

The chain links TRBV12-3 or TRBV12-4 to TRBJ1-3; no definite D call. This CDR3 comprises 12 residues. Between the trimmed V and J ends, which lost 6 bases and 0 bases, there was a span of 3 bases. CDR3 sequence reads: CASRSSGNTIYF. CDR3 coding DNA: TGTGCCAGCAGGAGCTCTGGAAACACCATATATTTT.

V usage is TRBV2 and J usage is TRBJ2-1; 9 nucleotides line up with TRBD1. Germline V gene sequence: CDR1 SNHLY, CDR2 FYNNEI. The V gene end was trimmed by 8 bases and the J gene end by 12 bases; junction bases not matched to a gene: 14. This CDR3 contains 14 residues. The CDR3: CASLGGTGPTGQFF. CDR3 DNA: TGTGCCAGCCTTGGGGGGACAGGGCCCACTGGGCAGTTCTTC.

The chain is built from TRBV27 and TRBJ2-7; maybe TRBD1 (6 bases). V lost 6 bases and J 2 bases, leaving 14 bases between the germline ends. This CDR3 is built from 14 residues. From germline, CDR1 is MNHEY and CDR2 SMNVEV (reference sequence). The CDR3 DNA reads as TGTGCCAGCAGACCCCCGGGACACCCCTACGAGCAGTACTTC. As protein: CASRPPGHPYEQYF.

The genes are TRBV19 and TRBJ1-2, with 8 bases aligning to TRBD1. J was trimmed by 8 bases and V by 3 bases; bases with no gene match: 8. This CDR3 region has 14 residues. The V gene's germline CDR1 is LNHDA and CDR2 SQIVND (reference sequence). The CDR3 sequence is CASSILDRVRGYTF. DNA for the CDR3: TGTGCCAGTAGTATCCTGGACAGGGTCAGAGGCTACACCTTC. Variable domain in full (rest from reference TRBV19 and TRBJ1-2): DGGITQSPKYLFRKEGQNVTLSCEQNLNHDAMYWYRQDPGQGLRLIYYSQIVNDFQKGDIAEGYSVSREKKESFPLTVTSAQKNPTAFYLCASSILDRVRGYTFGSGTRLTVV.

The chain has TRBV21-1 and TRBJ2-1; TRBD1 reflects the table's D call only, with no check against the DNA. TRBV21-1 is a pseudogene segment. This CDR3 comprises 15 residues. CDR3 bases: TGTGCCAGCAGCAAAGGACAGGGCGGGCACAATGAGCAGTTCTTC. It encodes CASSKGQGGHNEQFF.

This chain links TRBV5-1 with TRBJ2-7, with 7 bases identical to TRBD1. Germline V gene data show CDR1 as SGHRS and CDR2 as YFSETQ. Germline trimming cut 1 base from V and 7 bases from J; bases unmatched to any gene: 8. This CDR3 has 14 amino acids. CDR3 in amino acids: CASSLTGASWEQYV. The CDR3 nucleotides are TGCGCCAGCAGCTTGACAGGGGCGAGTTGGGAGCAGTACGTC.

CDR3 amino acids: CASSLSGQAYEQYF. The CDR3 DNA is TGTGCCAGCAGCCTCTCCGGACAAGCCTACGAGCAGTACTTC. The chain has TRBV11-3 and TRBJ2-7; TRBD1 is a possible D gene (5 bases). Per germline, CDR1 SGHNT and CDR2 YENEEA. This CDR3 is 14 amino acids long. The V gene lost 5 bases and the J gene lost 2 bases, with 13 bases spanning the gap.

V is TRBV2 and J is TRBJ1-1; D is possibly TRBD1 (6 bases). The CDR3 has 14 residues. Germline-derived CDR1 and CDR2 are SNHLY and FYNNEI. The V gene lost 5 bases and the J gene lost 0 bases, with 10 bases spanning the gap. The CDR3 here is CASSITGMNTEAFF. In nucleotides, the CDR3 is TGTGCCAGCAGTATAACAGGGATGAACACTGAAGCTTTCTTT.

V is TRBV29-1 and J is TRBJ2-3; D is unclear. Deletions cut 7 bases from V and 0 bases from J, with 14 bases between. The CDR3 has 14 amino acids. Germline lookup yields CDR1 SQVTM and CDR2 ANQGSEA. CDR3 loop: CSAGGQTSTDTQYF. The CDR3 DNA is TGCAGCGCGGGTGGGCAAACAAGCACAGATACGCAGTATTTT.

This sequence joins TRBV30 and TRBJ1-3; D not resolved. The CDR3 extends over 16 amino acids. The germline gives CDR1 GTSNPN, CDR2 SVGIG (reference sequence). Trimming took 4 bases from V and 0 from J, leaving 16 bases between them. CDR3 residues: CAWTHPREDSGNTIYF. CDR3 sequence (DNA): TGTGCCTGGACTCACCCGAGGGAGGACTCTGGAAACACCATATATTTT.

CDR3 in amino acids: CASSLTPSGSSTDTQYF. The CDR3 bases are TGTGCCAGCAGCTTAACCCCAAGCGGGAGCAGCACAGATACGCAGTATTTT. The chain has TRBV7-3 and TRBJ2-3; 8 positions match TRBD2. V dropped 0 bases and J dropped 0; count of bases not matched to a gene: 5. The germline V gene encodes CDR1 SGHTA and CDR2 FQGTGA. CDR3 length equals 17 residues.

The chain joins TRBV23-1 to TRBJ2-5, with 10 bases aligning to TRBD2. TRBV23-1 is marked as an open reading frame, function uncertain. This CDR3 is built from 16 residues. Losses at the gene ends were 0 bases for V and 6 bases for J; bases not matched to a gene: 7. CDR3 bases: TGCGCCAGCAGTCAATCTTTCAGCGGGAGGGTCAAGACCCAGTACTTC. This sequence encodes CASSQSFSGRVKTQYF.